This record concerns one TCR beta chain sequence. What it recognizes is unknown. This sample stems from a study of lymphopenia after photon versus proton radiotherapy. Whole-study findings and limits: A bigger post-nadir fall in TCR diversity correlated inversely with survival time in deceased patients. After lymphocyte nadir, photon-treated repertoires showed oligoclonal expansion, especially CD8+ Temra.

Profiling relied on immunoSEQ multiplex PCR, and the TCRdb table lists in-frame clones only, not all of them. Of tens of thousands of clones listed, 89% are singletons. This CDR3 has 19 amino acids. The ends were cut back, 0 bases at V and 1 base at J, with 22 bases in the middle. Looked up from germline, CDR1 is GTSNPN and CDR2 is SVGIG (reference sequence). The receptor was isolated from a woman between 65 and 79 years old with pancreatic cancer. Some clones in this sample may be carry-over from other donors' samples. The chain employs TRBV30 and TRBJ1-5; a weak D match, TRBD1 (5 bases). The specimen was peripheral blood, collected from a patient treated with proton-based radiotherapy. The CDR3 region has the DNA TGTGCCTGGAGTGTACTTTTGGGGCAGGGAAGGTCGAGCAATCAGCCCCAGCATTTT. This encodes CAWSVLLGQGRSSNQPQHF.